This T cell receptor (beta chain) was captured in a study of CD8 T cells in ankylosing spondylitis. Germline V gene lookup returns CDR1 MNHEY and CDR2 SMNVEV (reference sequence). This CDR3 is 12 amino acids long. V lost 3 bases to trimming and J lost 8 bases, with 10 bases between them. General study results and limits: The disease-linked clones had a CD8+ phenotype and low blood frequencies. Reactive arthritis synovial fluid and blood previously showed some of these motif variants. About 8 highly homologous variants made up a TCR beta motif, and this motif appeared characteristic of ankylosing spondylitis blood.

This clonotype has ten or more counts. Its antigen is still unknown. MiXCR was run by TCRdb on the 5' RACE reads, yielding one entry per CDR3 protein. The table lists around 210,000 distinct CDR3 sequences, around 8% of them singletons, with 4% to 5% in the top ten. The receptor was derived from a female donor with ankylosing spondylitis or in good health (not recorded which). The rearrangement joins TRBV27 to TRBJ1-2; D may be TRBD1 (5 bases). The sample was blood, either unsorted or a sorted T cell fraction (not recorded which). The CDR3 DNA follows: TGTGCCAGCAGTTTTGGGGGAGGGGGCTACACCTTC. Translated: CASSFGGGGYTF.